A selection of T cell receptor beta chains follows, all from one sample in a study of blood T cells in healthy people across ages. TCRdb re-derived calls from the 5' RACE reads in MiXCR, one entry per CDR3 protein. Of hundreds of thousands of distinct CDR3 sequences listed, roughly 50% are singletons. Sequencing was done on a sample of blood. Source of these receptors: a man older than 75 in good health. The CDR3 runs from the conserved cysteine through the conserved F or W. D genes are given only for firm matches. Part of the rows lack a size; the others show once, few, many or a class for expanded clones.

d_gene	abundance	v_gene	j_gene	CDR3nt	CDR3aa
TRBD1	.	TRBV12-3/TRBV12-4	TRBJ1-5	TGTGCCAGCAGTTGGGGACAGGGGGCGAATCAGCCCCAGCATTTT	CASSWGQGANQPQHF
.	.	TRBV20-1	TRBJ1-1	TGCAGTGCTATCCCCTTAGGCACATCGAACACTGAAGCTTTCTTT	CSAIPLGTSNTEAFF
TRBD2	.	TRBV30	TRBJ2-7	TGTGCCTGGAGTTCCAAAGCGGGGGCTCCTTCCTACGAGCAGTACTTC	CAWSSKAGAPSYEQYF
.	.	TRBV4-2	TRBJ2-7	TGTGCCAGCAGCCAAGCCGAGACCTCCACAGTTTATGAGCAGTACTTC	CASSQAETSTVYEQYF
TRBD1	.	TRBV20-1	TRBJ2-7	TGCAGTGCTACCCGGGACAGGTTCCGCTACGAGCAGTACTTC	CSATRDRFRYEQYF
TRBD2	.	TRBV12-3/TRBV12-4	TRBJ2-5	TGTGCCAGCAGTTTAATTAGCGGGCCCAGGGATGAGCAGTACTTC	CASSLISGPRDEQYF
.	few	TRBV3-1	TRBJ2-3	TGTGCCAGCAGCCAAGGGAGCCCCATTAGCACAGATACGCAGTATTTT	CASSQGSPISTDTQYF
TRBD2	.	TRBV3-1	TRBJ2-1	TGTGCCAGCTCCCAGCTAGCGGGGCCCTCATGGTTCTTC	CASSQLAGPSWFF
TRBD1	.	TRBV29-1	TRBJ1-2	TGCAGCGTTGAAGGGCCGGGGGACAGGGTAAACACCTTC	CSVEGPGDRVNTF
.	once	TRBV29-1	TRBJ1-4	TGCAGCGTTGCCCGGGGTAATGAAAAACTGTTTTTT	CSVARGNEKLFF
TRBD1	.	TRBV27	TRBJ2-3	TGTGCCAGCAGTTCCTTGACAGGGGGTACAGATACGCAGTATTTT	CASSSLTGGTDTQYF
TRBD1	few	TRBV12-3/TRBV12-4	TRBJ1-2	TGTGCCAGCAGTCCTCGACTTACTCCGGGACAGGGGAACTATGGCTACACCTTC	CASSPRLTPGQGNYGYTF
.	few	TRBV20-1	TRBJ2-5	TGCAGTGCTAGATGGGAAGAAGAGACCCAGTACTTC	CSARWEEETQYF
.	.	TRBV5-1	TRBJ2-3	TGCGCCAGCAGATCCTCAACAGCCCCCAAGCCCGCAGATACGCAGTATTTT	CASRSSTAPKPADTQYF
.	.	TRBV9	TRBJ2-1	TGTGCCAGCAGCCTCGAATCCCCCACTTTGGCGTCCTCCTACAATGAGCAGTTCTTC	CASSLESPTLASSYNEQFF
.	.	TRBV9	TRBJ2-5	TGTGCCAGCAGCGTAGTGACTAGTGGTGAGACCCAGTACTTC	CASSVVTSGETQYF
TRBD2	.	TRBV11-2	TRBJ2-7	TGTGCCAGCAGCTACGGGGTCGCTAGCGGGAGAGGGTCCTACGAGCAGTACTTC	CASSYGVASGRGSYEQYF
.	once	TRBV12-3/TRBV12-4	TRBJ2-3	TGTGCCAGCAGCCCCGGACTTCTTACGCAGTATTTT	CASSPGLLTQYF
.	.	TRBV28	TRBJ2-7	TGTGCCAGCAGCCGCAGCGACCACGACGAGCAGTACTTC	CASSRSDHDEQYF
TRBD2	.	TRBV4-3	TRBJ2-1	TGCGCCAGCTCGGTAGCGGGAAACAATGAGCAGTTCTTC	CASSVAGNNEQFF
TRBD2	.	TRBV3-1	TRBJ2-7	TGTGCTAGCAGCCGAGGGGCTAGCGGCTCCTACGAGCAGTACTTC	CASSRGASGSYEQYF
TRBD2	.	TRBV25-1	TRBJ2-1	TGTGCCAGCAGTGAATGGAGACGAGCGGCGGGAGGTGAGCAGTTCTTC	CASSEWRRAAGGEQFF
.	.	TRBV24-1	TRBJ2-5	TGTGCCACCACCTCCGGACAGCCTCAAGAGACCCAGTACTTC	CATTSGQPQETQYF
TRBD1	.	TRBV27	TRBJ1-4	TGTGCCAGCAGACCAGGGGGTTTTGGGGGAAAACTGTTTTTT	CASRPGGFGGKLFF
.	.	TRBV28	TRBJ2-1	TGTGCCAGCAGTTCCCAGGGGAGTTCAATCGACAATGAGCAGTTCTTC	CASSSQGSSIDNEQFF
TRBD2	few	TRBV10-3	TRBJ2-1	TGTGCCATCAGTGAGTTTAGACTAGCCGAAATGCCACAAGGTGAGCAGTTCTTC	CAISEFRLAEMPQGEQFF
TRBD1	.	TRBV3-1	TRBJ2-7	TGTGCCAGCAGCCAAGATCAGGGGGCCTACGAGCAGTACTTC	CASSQDQGAYEQYF
.	few	TRBV7-2	TRBJ2-4	TGTGCCAGCAGCTTAAAGTTTCTTGGGGCCAAAAACATTCAGTACTTC	CASSLKFLGAKNIQYF
.	.	TRBV6-6	TRBJ2-7	TGTGCCAGCAGTTATTCTAGGGGGGGTTCCCCCTACGAGCAGTACTTC	CASSYSRGGSPYEQYF